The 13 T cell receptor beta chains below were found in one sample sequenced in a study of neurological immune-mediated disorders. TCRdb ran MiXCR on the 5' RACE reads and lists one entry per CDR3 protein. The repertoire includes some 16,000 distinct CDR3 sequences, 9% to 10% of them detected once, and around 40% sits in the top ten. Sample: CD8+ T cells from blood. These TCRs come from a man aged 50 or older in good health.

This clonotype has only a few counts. The CDR3: CASSPSGGGGETQYF. The CDR3 DNA follows: TGTGCCAGCAGTCCCAGTGGGGGAGGGGGAGAGACCCAGTACTTC. The genes are TRBV27 and TRBJ2-5; perhaps TRBD2 as D (7 bases). Germline CDR1 is MNHEY and CDR2 is SMNVEV (reference sequence). The CDR3 runs 15 residues. Trimming pared 5 bases from V and 4 bases from J, leaving 17 bases between.

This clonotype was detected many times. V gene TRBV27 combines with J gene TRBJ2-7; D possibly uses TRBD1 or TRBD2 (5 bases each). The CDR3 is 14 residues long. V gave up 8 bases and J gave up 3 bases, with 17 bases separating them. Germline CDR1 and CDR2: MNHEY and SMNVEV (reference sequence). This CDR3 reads CASRETIGGYEQYF. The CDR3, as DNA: TGTGCCAGCCGAGAGACCATTGGGGGCTACGAGCAGTACTTC.

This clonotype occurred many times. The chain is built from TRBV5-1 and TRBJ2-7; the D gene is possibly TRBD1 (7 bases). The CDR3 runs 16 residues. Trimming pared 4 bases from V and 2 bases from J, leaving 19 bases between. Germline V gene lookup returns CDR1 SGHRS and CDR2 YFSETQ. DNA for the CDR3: TGCGCCAGCAGCGGATATCGGACAGGAGGGGCCTACGAGCAGTACTTC. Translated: CASSGYRTGGAYEQYF.

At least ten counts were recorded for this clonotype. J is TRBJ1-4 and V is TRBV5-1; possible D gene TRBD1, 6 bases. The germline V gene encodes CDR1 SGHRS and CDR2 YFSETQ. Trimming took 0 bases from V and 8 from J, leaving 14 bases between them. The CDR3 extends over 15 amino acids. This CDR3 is CASSLGEGRGEKLFF. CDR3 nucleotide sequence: TGCGCCAGCAGCTTGGGAGAAGGAAGGGGGGAAAAACTGTTTTTT.

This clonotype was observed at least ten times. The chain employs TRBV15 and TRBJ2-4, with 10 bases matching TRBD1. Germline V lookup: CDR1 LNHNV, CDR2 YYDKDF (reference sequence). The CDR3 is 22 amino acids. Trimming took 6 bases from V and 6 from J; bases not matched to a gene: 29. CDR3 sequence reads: CATRGPPGQGIVGRAEGNIQYF. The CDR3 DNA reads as TGTGCCACCAGAGGCCCTCCGGGACAGGGGATCGTCGGGAGGGCCGAAGGAAACATTCAGTACTTC.

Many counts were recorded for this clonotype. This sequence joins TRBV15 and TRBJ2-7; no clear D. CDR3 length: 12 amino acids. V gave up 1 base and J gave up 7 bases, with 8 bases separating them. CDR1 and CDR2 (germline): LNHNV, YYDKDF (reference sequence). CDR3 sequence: CATSRVGVEQYF. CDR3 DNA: TGTGCCACCAGCAGAGTTGGGGTAGAGCAGTACTTC.

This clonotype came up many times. The CDR3 sequence is CASSQPGTGEMNTIYF. The CDR3 region has the DNA TGCGCCAGCAGCCAACCCGGGACAGGGGAGATGAACACCATATATTTT. V gene TRBV5-1 combines with J gene TRBJ1-3, with TRBD1 matching over 10 bases. The CDR3 totals 16 residues. In germline, CDR1 is SGHRS, CDR2 YFSETQ. V lost 4 bases and J lost 7; bases outside the gene matches: 11.

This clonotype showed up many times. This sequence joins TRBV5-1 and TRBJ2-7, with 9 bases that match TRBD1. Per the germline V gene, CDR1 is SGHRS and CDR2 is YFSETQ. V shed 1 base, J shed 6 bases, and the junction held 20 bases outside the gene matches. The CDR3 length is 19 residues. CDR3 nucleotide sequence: TGCGCCAGCAGCTTGCTCCTGCGGGACAGGGAGGGGGATAATTGCGAGCAGTACTTC. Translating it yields CASSLLLRDREGDNCEQYF.

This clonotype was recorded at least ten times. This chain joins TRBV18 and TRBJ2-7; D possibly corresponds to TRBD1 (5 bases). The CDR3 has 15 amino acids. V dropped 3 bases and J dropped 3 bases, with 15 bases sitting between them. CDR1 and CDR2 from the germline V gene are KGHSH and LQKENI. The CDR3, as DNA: TGTGCCAGCTCACCGAGATTAGACAGCTACTACGAGCAGTACTTC. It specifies CASSPRLDSYYEQYF.

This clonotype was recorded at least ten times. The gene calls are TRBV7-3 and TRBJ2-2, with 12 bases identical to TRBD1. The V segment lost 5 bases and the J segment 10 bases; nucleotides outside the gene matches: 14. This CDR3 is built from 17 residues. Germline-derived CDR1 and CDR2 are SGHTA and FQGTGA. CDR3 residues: CASSPISGTGGTAELFF. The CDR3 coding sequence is TGTGCCAGCAGCCCAATTAGTGGGACAGGGGGCACAGCGGAGCTGTTTTTT.

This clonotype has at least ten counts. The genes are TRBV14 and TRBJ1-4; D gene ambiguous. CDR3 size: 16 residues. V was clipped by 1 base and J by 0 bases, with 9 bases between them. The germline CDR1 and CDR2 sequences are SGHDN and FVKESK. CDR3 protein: CASSQAGQATNEKLFF. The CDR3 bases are TGTGCCAGCAGCCAAGCTGGGCAGGCAACTAATGAAAAACTGTTTTTT.

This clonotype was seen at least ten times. Here the CDR3 DNA reads TGTGCCAGCAGCTTAATTCCTAGCAGGCGGGATGAGCAGTTCTTC. Its translation is CASSLIPSRRDEQFF. The V call is TRBV7-3, the J call TRBJ2-1; tentatively, D is TRBD2 (5 bases). Germline-derived CDR1 and CDR2 are SGHTA and FQGTGA. Trimming took 1 base from V and 8 from J, leaving 15 bases between them. The CDR3 is 15 residues long.

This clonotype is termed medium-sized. CDR3 DNA: TGTGCCAGCAGCATAAGGCGCCAGGGTGGCAATCAGCCCCAGCATTTT. It is translated as CASSIRRQGGNQPQHF. The V call is TRBV21-1, the J call TRBJ1-5; the listed D gene, TRBD1, was not tested against the DNA. TRBV21-1 is tagged as a pseudogene. The CDR3 contains 16 residues.